The 20 T cell receptor beta chains in this list originate from one sample, sequenced in a study of blood T cell repertoires in COVID-19. Assay used: immunoSEQ multiplex PCR; TCRdb lists only in-frame clones, some missing. The repertoire holds 180,000 or so clones, with almost 90% as singletons. Sequencing was carried out using peripheral blood. The origin of the receptors is a man aged 18 to 30 with active or convalescent COVID-19.

This clone was recorded only once. This chain links TRBV2 with TRBJ2-1, with D perhaps TRBD1 (7 bases). The germline gives CDR1 SNHLY, CDR2 FYNNEI. V lost 8 bases to trimming and J lost 7 bases, with 12 bases between them. The CDR3 runs 12 residues. The CDR3 bases are TGTGCCAGCGCGGGACAGAATAATGAGCAGTTCTTC. It translates to CASAGQNNEQFF.

The gene calls are TRBV7-2 and TRBJ1-2; TRBD1 matches 8 bases. The V gene end was trimmed by 1 base and the J gene end by 0 bases; junction bases not matched to a gene: 10. Germline V gene data show CDR1 as SGHTA and CDR2 as FQGNSA. CDR3 length: 18 residues. The CDR3 loop is CASSLVAGGQATNYGYTF. CDR3 DNA sequence: TGTGCCAGCAGCTTAGTGGCAGGGGGCCAAGCCACTAACTATGGCTACACCTTC.

The chain joins TRBV18 to TRBJ2-2; 8 nucleotides match TRBD1. The CDR3 spans 16 residues. Germline CDR1 reads KGHSH; CDR2 reads LQKENI. The V gene end was trimmed by 3 bases and the J gene end by 5 bases; junction bases not matched to a gene: 8. The CDR3 region has the DNA TGTGCCAGCTCACCTACCGCGGGACAGGCTACCGGGGAGCTGTTTTTT. Its protein is CASSPTAGQATGELFF.

The CDR3 sequence: CATGRIAYNSPLHF. CDR3 nucleotides: TGTGCCACGGGGAGAATAGCCTATAATTCACCCCTCCACTTT. V usage is TRBV19 and J usage is TRBJ1-6; D unclear. V was trimmed by 10 bases and J by 2 bases, leaving 12 bases between them. The length of the CDR3 is 14 residues. The germline V gene encodes CDR1 LNHDA and CDR2 SQIVND (reference sequence).

This chain links TRBV2 with TRBJ1-5; TRBD1 matches 7 bases. V lost 5 bases, J lost 3 bases, and 4 bases stayed unmatched. Germline V gives CDR1 SNHLY, CDR2 FYNNEI. The CDR3 covers 14 residues. The CDR3 DNA reads as TGTGCCAGCAGTACAGACAGGGTCAATCAGCCCCAGCATTTT. Amino acid sequence: CASSTDRVNQPQHF. Full variable domain (missing parts from reference TRBV2 and TRBJ1-5): EPEVTQTPSHQVTQMGQEVILRCVPISNHLYFYWYRQILGQKVEFLVSFYNNEISEKSEIFDDQFSVERPDGSNFTLKIRSTKLEDSAMYFCASSTDRVNQPQHFGDGTRLSIL.

This clone was detected only a few times. The V and J genes are TRBV7-9 and TRBJ1-1, with TRBD1 matching over 8 bases. Trimming at V came to 1 base and at J to 8 bases, leaving 6 bases not matched to a gene. The CDR3 is made up of 14 amino acids. Germline CDR1 and CDR2: SEHNR and FQNEAQ (reference sequence). The CDR3 bases are TGTGCCAGCAGCTTAGTCGACAGGGGATACGAAGCTTTCTTT. Residues: CASSLVDRGYEAFF. The complete variable domain, with remaining parts taken from reference TRBV7-9 and TRBJ1-1, reads DTGVSQNPRHKITKRGQNVTFRCDPISEHNRLYWYRQTLGQGPEFLTYFQNEAQLEKSRLLSDRFSAERPKGSFSTLEIQRTEQGDSAMYLCASSLVDRGYEAFFGQGTRLTVV.

This clone showed up just once. V usage is TRBV4-1 and J usage is TRBJ2-2, with D possibly TRBD2 on 6 matching bases. This CDR3 spans 15 amino acids. V gave up 1 base and J gave up 6 bases, with 12 bases separating them. Germline V CDR1 and CDR2: MGHRA, YSYEKL. CDR3 bases: TGCGCCAGCAGCCAAGGTCGGTGGGACTCCGGGGAGCTGTTTTTT. It specifies CASSQGRWDSGELFF.

The chain recombines TRBV10-3 with TRBJ1-5; D is unresolved. Germline V lookup: CDR1 ENHRY, CDR2 SYGVKD. With 6 bases removed from V and 0 bases from J, the gap between germline ends came to 6 bases. The CDR3 has 13 amino acids. The CDR3 DNA sequence: TGTGCCATCAGCCGAGCTAGCAATCAGCCCCAGCATTTT. Encoded protein: CAISRASNQPQHF.

The DNA of the CDR3 is TGTGCCAGCAGCGAACAGGGTTTGTGGCAGCCCCAGCATTTT. It specifies CASSEQGLWQPQHF. The V call is TRBV7-8, the J call TRBJ1-5; D possibly corresponds to TRBD1 (6 bases). There are 14 residues in the CDR3. Germline V CDR1 and CDR2: SGHVS, FQNEAQ. Trimming cost V 5 bases and J 7 bases, with 15 bases left between them.

The rearrangement joins TRBV30 to TRBJ2-3; TRBD2 agrees at 7 bases. J gave up 0 bases and V 2 bases, and 5 bases lay outside the gene matches. The germline V gene encodes CDR1 GTSNPN and CDR2 SVGIG (reference sequence). CDR3 length: 15 residues. CDR3 sequence reads: CAWSRASGSTDTQYF. The CDR3 coding sequence is TGTGCCTGGAGTCGGGCTAGCGGTAGCACAGATACGCAGTATTTT.

The rearrangement links TRBV6-1 to TRBJ2-7; TRBD2 matches 10 bases. There are 17 residues in the CDR3. V was clipped by 0 bases and J by 0 bases; unmatched bases: 5. The germline gives CDR1 MNHNS, CDR2 SASEGT. The CDR3, as DNA: TGTGCCAGCAGTGAAGCGCCTAGCGGGGGAAGCTCCTACGAGCAGTACTTC. It specifies CASSEAPSGGSSYEQYF.

V gene TRBV19 combines with J gene TRBJ1-1; D is uncertain. Germline CDR1 and CDR2: LNHDA and SQIVND (reference sequence). The CDR3 length is 17 residues. The V gene lost 7 bases and the J gene lost 1 base, with 22 bases spanning the gap. The CDR3 sequence is CASIGYQAGSTNTEAFF. The CDR3 nucleotides read TGTGCCAGTATCGGATATCAGGCGGGTTCGACGAACACTGAAGCTTTCTTT.

This chain uses TRBV2 with TRBJ1-6; 7 bases line up with TRBD1. V lost 6 bases and J lost 7; bases outside the gene matches: 9. The CDR3 length is 15 residues. From germline, CDR1 is SNHLY and CDR2 FYNNEI. The CDR3: CASSEAGTENSPLHF. DNA for the CDR3: TGTGCCAGCAGCGAGGCCGGGACAGAGAATTCACCCCTCCACTTT.

The chain couples TRBV10-2 to TRBJ1-6, with D unclear. The germline gives CDR1 WSHSY, CDR2 SAAADI. The CDR3 spans 13 residues. The germline V and J ends were trimmed by 6 bases and 9 bases, with 12 bases remaining between them. This CDR3 reads CASRPRESSPLHF. As DNA, the CDR3 is TGCGCCAGCAGGCCAAGGGAGAGTTCACCCCTCCACTTT.

The rearrangement joins TRBV4-3 to TRBJ1-2; a weak D match, TRBD1 (5 bases). V lost 2 bases to trimming and J lost 6 bases, with 16 bases between them. This CDR3 spans 15 amino acids. Germline lookup yields CDR1 LGHNA and CDR2 YSLEER. For the CDR3, the DNA is TGCGCCAGCAGCCAATGGTTGGGGCAGGCTAATGGCTACACCTTC. It encodes CASSQWLGQANGYTF.

The V gene is TRBV30, the J gene TRBJ1-5; possible D gene TRBD1, 6 bases. The germline V and J ends were trimmed by 5 bases and 6 bases, with 14 bases remaining between them. The CDR3 loop spans 13 amino acids. Germline lookup yields CDR1 GTSNPN and CDR2 SVGIG (reference sequence). The CDR3 loop reads CAWGTQGSQPQHF. DNA of the CDR3: TGTGCCTGGGGAACACAGGGCAGTCAGCCCCAGCATTTT. Full variable domain (missing parts from reference TRBV30 and TRBJ1-5): SQTIHQWPATLVQPVGSPLSLECTVEGTSNPNLYWYRQAAGRGLQLLFYSVGIGQISSEVPQNLSASRPQDRQFILSSKKLLLSDSGFYLCAWGTQGSQPQHFGDGTRLSIL.

V gene TRBV7-3 combines with J gene TRBJ2-3; no clear D. There are 13 residues in the CDR3. The germline CDR1 and CDR2 sequences are SGHTA and FQGTGA. V was cut by 0 bases and J by 5 bases, with 6 bases left in between. The CDR3 sequence is CASSLTLLDTQYF. In DNA form, the CDR3 reads TGTGCCAGCAGCTTAACCCTATTAGATACGCAGTATTTT.

The V gene is TRBV19, the J gene TRBJ2-5; D might be TRBD1 (6 bases). Germline CDR1 and CDR2: LNHDA and SQIVND (reference sequence). Trimming cost V 4 bases and J 5 bases, with 11 bases left between them. CDR3 length: 13 amino acids. This CDR3 is CASSTDQGETQYF. The CDR3, as DNA: TGTGCCAGTAGTACTGACCAGGGGGAGACCCAGTACTTC.

The chain has TRBV19 and TRBJ2-7, with TRBD1 matching over 8 bases. V gave up 6 bases and J gave up 0 bases; unmatched junction bases: 7. This CDR3 region has 15 residues. Germline CDR1 reads LNHDA; CDR2 reads SQIVND (reference sequence). This CDR3 is CASSPGTGSSYEQYF. The CDR3 nucleotides are TGTGCCAGTAGCCCCGGGACAGGAAGCTCCTACGAGCAGTACTTC.

The chain has TRBV2 and TRBJ1-4, with D perhaps matching TRBD1 (5 bases). CDR3 length: 15 amino acids. Trimming cost V 8 bases and J 3 bases, with 16 bases left between them. Germline assignment: CDR1 SNHLY and CDR2 FYNNEI. The DNA of the CDR3 is TGTGCCAGCTCCGGCGAGGGGAGGGCTAATGAAAAACTGTTTTTT. This codes for CASSGEGRANEKLFF. Drawing the rest from reference TRBV2 and TRBJ1-4, the complete variable domain is EPEVTQTPSHQVTQMGQEVILRCVPISNHLYFYWYRQILGQKVEFLVSFYNNEISEKSEIFDDQFSVERPDGSNFTLKIRSTKLEDSAMYFCASSGEGRANEKLFFGSGTQLSVL.